The 25 T cell receptor beta chains listed next were all sequenced from one sample in a study of blood T cell repertoires in COVID-19. Clones were sequenced by immunoSEQ multiplex PCR, and TCRdb holds only the in-frame ones, with some missing. The sample includes roughly 250,000 clones, around 90% seen only once; the top ten take roughly 0.8%. The sequencing input was peripheral blood. The origin of the receptors is a woman aged 25-40 years with acute or convalescent COVID-19.

The chain couples TRBV7-8 to TRBJ1-6, with a weak D call TRBD1 (6 bases). Trimming pared 2 bases from V and 7 bases from J, leaving 12 bases between. This CDR3 contains 15 residues. Germline loops: CDR1 SGHVS, CDR2 FQNEAQ. This chain's CDR3 is CASSLLGAQNSPLHF. The DNA for the CDR3 is TGTGCCAGCAGCTTACTGGGGGCACAGAATTCACCCCTCCACTTT.

The chain uses TRBV7-3 and TRBJ1-3; D is undetermined. Germline CDR1 reads SGHTA; CDR2 reads FQGTGA. V lost 5 bases, J lost 0 bases, and 14 bases lay in between. The CDR3 extends over 16 amino acids. The CDR3 DNA reads as TGTGCCAGCAGCCCGCACCCGGGAGTCTCTGGAAACACCATATATTTT. This sequence encodes CASSPHPGVSGNTIYF.

CDR3 coding DNA: TGTGCCAGCAGCCCGAACAGTTATCAGCCCCAGCATTTT. Its translation is CASSPNSYQPQHF. The chain uses TRBV7-2 and TRBJ1-5; D remains ambiguous. The V gene lost 5 bases and the J gene lost 5 bases, with 10 bases spanning the gap. Germline V gene sequence: CDR1 SGHTA, CDR2 FQGNSA. This CDR3 comprises 13 residues.

The gene calls are TRBV14 and TRBJ2-1; 11 bases align to TRBD1. CDR3 size: 15 residues. Trimming cost V 8 bases and J 0 bases; bases outside gene matches: 3. Germline loops: CDR1 SGHDN, CDR2 FVKESK. CDR3 bases: TGTGCCAGCGGACAGGGGGCAAGCTCCTACAATGAGCAGTTCTTC. This encodes CASGQGASSYNEQFF.

The rearrangement joins TRBV30 to TRBJ2-5; 9 bases align to TRBD2. The germline V gene has CDR1 GTSNPN and CDR2 SVGIG (reference sequence). The CDR3 covers 15 residues. J gave up 7 bases and V 0 bases, and 9 bases lay outside the gene matches. CDR3 loop: CAWSVVAGVGGTQYF. The CDR3 DNA sequence: TGTGCCTGGAGTGTAGTAGCGGGAGTCGGCGGGACCCAGTACTTC.

This chain uses TRBV6-1 with TRBJ1-2, with a tentative D call TRBD1 (5 bases). CDR1 and CDR2 (germline): MNHNS, SASEGT. This CDR3 contains 14 residues. V was cut by 0 bases and J by 7 bases, with 12 bases left in between. The CDR3 sequence is CASSEARRGPGYTF. The CDR3 bases are TGTGCCAGCAGTGAAGCGAGGAGGGGTCCTGGCTACACCTTC.

The chain has TRBV13 and TRBJ1-5; D possibly corresponds to TRBD1 (6 bases). Looked up from germline, CDR1 is PRHDT and CDR2 is FYEKMQ (reference sequence). Between the trimmed V and J ends, which lost 2 bases and 7 bases, there was a span of 18 bases. The CDR3 spans 16 residues. In nucleotides, the CDR3 is TGTGCCAGCAGCTTACGGTTAGGGGGTGGAGTGCAGCCCCAGCATTTT. This encodes CASSLRLGGGVQPQHF.

This rearrangement joins TRBV5-1 to TRBJ2-1, with D possibly matching TRBD2 (5 bases). Germline V gene sequence: CDR1 SGHRS, CDR2 YFSETQ. V was shortened by 4 bases and J by 6 bases, with 14 bases between the two germline ends. CDR3 length: 14 residues. The CDR3 here is CASSLGKEGNEQFF. For the CDR3, the DNA is TGCGCCAGCAGCCTAGGAAAAGAGGGCAATGAGCAGTTCTTC.

This clone occurred once. CDR3: CASSLGMNTEAFF. The CDR3 DNA is TGTGCCAGCAGCCTCGGGATGAACACTGAAGCTTTCTTT. The V and J genes are TRBV7-2 and TRBJ1-1; unclear D gene. Trimming removed 5 bases at V and 0 bases at J, with 7 bases between. The germline V gene has CDR1 SGHTA and CDR2 FQGNSA. The length of the CDR3 is 13 residues. The variable domain in full, completed from reference TRBV7-2 and TRBJ1-1, reads GAGVSQSPSNKVTEKGKDVELRCDPISGHTALYWYRQSLGQGLEFLIYFQGNSAPDKSGLPSDRFSAERTGGSVSTLTIQRTQQEDSAVYLCASSLGMNTEAFFGQGTRLTVV.

The table lists this clone with a few counts. V usage is TRBV9 and J usage is TRBJ2-7; 11 nucleotides line up with TRBD2. V was pared by 2 bases and J by 7 bases, with 14 bases of the junction left unmatched. The V gene's germline CDR1 is SGDLS and CDR2 YYNGEE. The CDR3 covers 17 residues. CDR3 region: CASSVGSTSGSVYEQYF. For the CDR3, the DNA is TGTGCCAGCAGCGTCGGATCCACTAGCGGGAGTGTCTATGAGCAGTACTTC.

The gene calls are TRBV7-4 and TRBJ2-7; D possibly corresponds to TRBD1 (6 bases). This CDR3 region has 17 residues. The V gene lost 0 bases and the J gene lost 2 bases, with 17 bases spanning the gap. Germline CDR1 is SGHVT and CDR2 is SQSDAQ. The CDR3 region is CASSLAWSLDSPYEQYF. CDR3 coding DNA: TGTGCCAGCAGCTTAGCTTGGAGCCTGGACAGTCCCTACGAGCAGTACTTC.

The gene calls are TRBV13 and TRBJ2-1; no clear D gene. Germline lookup yields CDR1 PRHDT and CDR2 FYEKMQ (reference sequence). This CDR3 spans 16 amino acids. Trimming took off 0 bases at V and 3 bases at J, with 12 bases between the two ends. The CDR3 DNA reads as TGTGCCAGCAGCTTAGGGGTTAGCCTACTCTACAATGAGCAGTTCTTC. This sequence encodes CASSLGVSLLYNEQFF.

The chain uses TRBV19 and TRBJ2-2; perhaps TRBD1 as D (5 bases). This CDR3 has 14 residues. The germline V gene encodes CDR1 LNHDA and CDR2 SQIVND (reference sequence). V was cut by 1 base and J by 3 bases, with 6 bases left in between. Here the CDR3 DNA reads TGTGCCAGTAGTATAGTAGGGGACACCGGGGAGCTGTTTTTT. This sequence encodes CASSIVGDTGELFF. The full variable domain, with the rest looked up from reference TRBV19 and TRBJ2-2, is DGGITQSPKYLFRKEGQNVTLSCEQNLNHDAMYWYRQDPGQGLRLIYYSQIVNDFQKGDIAEGYSVSREKKESFPLTVTSAQKNPTAFYLCASSIVGDTGELFFGEGSRLTVL.

This chain connects TRBV6-2 or TRBV6-3 to TRBJ2-6; the D gene is possibly TRBD2 (5 bases). CDR3 length: 16 amino acids. V was shortened by 2 bases and J by 3 bases, with 11 bases between the two germline ends. CDR1 and CDR2 from the germline V gene are MNHEY and SVGEGT. Here the CDR3 DNA reads TGTGCCAGCAGTTACCGCTTAAGCGGTGGGGCCAACGTCCTGACTTTC. This gives the protein CASSYRLSGGANVLTF.

This clone came up once. The V and J genes are TRBV3-1 (or the pseudogene TRBV3-2) and TRBJ1-5; 7 positions agree with TRBD1. Per germline, CDR1 LGHDT and CDR2 YNNKEL (reference sequence). The CDR3 consists of 14 residues. Trimming at V came to 5 bases and at J to 2 bases, leaving 3 bases not matched to a gene. This chain's CDR3 is CASSGGQGNQPQHF. The CDR3 nucleotides read TGTGCCAGCAGCGGTGGACAGGGCAATCAGCCCCAGCATTTT.

In this sample, this clone turned up once. The gene calls are TRBV6-5 and TRBJ1-1, with a weak D call TRBD1 (6 bases). V was trimmed by 8 bases and J by 0 bases, leaving 13 bases between them. CDR1 MNHEY and CDR2 SVGAGI come from the germline V gene. The CDR3 runs to 14 residues. The CDR3 nucleotides are TGTGCCAGCCGGACAGAAATTATGAACACTGAAGCTTTCTTT. Translated: CASRTEIMNTEAFF.

This chain connects TRBV6-5 to TRBJ1-2; TRBD1 is a possible D gene (5 bases). The germline V gene has CDR1 MNHEY and CDR2 SVGAGI. The CDR3 contains 14 residues. Trimming pared 6 bases from V and 7 bases from J, leaving 18 bases between. The CDR3 sequence: CASRSPGRDRGYTF. The DNA of the CDR3 is TGTGCCAGCAGGTCCCCAGGGAGGGACCGTGGCTACACCTTC.

The chain has TRBV5-1 and TRBJ2-5; no clear D gene. Germline-derived CDR1 and CDR2 are SGHRS and YFSETQ. This CDR3 is built from 13 residues. The germline V and J ends were trimmed by 0 bases and 1 base, with 4 bases remaining between them. The chain's CDR3 is CASSLDSQETQYF. The CDR3 DNA follows: TGCGCCAGCAGCTTGGATAGCCAAGAGACCCAGTACTTC.

CDR3: CSVEVTGGGEQYF. In nucleotides, the CDR3 is TGCAGCGTTGAAGTTACAGGGGGCGGCGAGCAGTACTTC. V gene TRBV29-1 combines with J gene TRBJ2-7; 9 bases are a match to TRBD1. Trimming at V came to 1 base and at J to 6 bases, leaving 4 bases not matched to a gene. CDR3 size: 13 residues. Germline loops: CDR1 SQVTM, CDR2 ANQGSEA.

The chain joins TRBV25-1 to TRBJ1-6; TRBD1 matches 7 bases. Unmatched junction bases numbered 5, after V lost 8 bases and J lost 7 bases. Germline CDR1 and CDR2: MGHDK and SYGVNS. The CDR3 loop spans 13 amino acids. CDR3 DNA sequence: TGTGCCAGCGTACAGGGGCCAAATTCACCCCTCCACTTT. Translating gives CASVQGPNSPLHF.

CDR3 loop: CASSPREGTCKSSYEQYF. CDR3 sequence (DNA): TGTGCCAGCAGTCCAAGGGAGGGAACTTGTAAGAGCTCCTACGAGCAGTACTTC. The genes are TRBV7-3 and TRBJ2-7, with 7 bases aligning to TRBD2. The V and J ends lost 6 bases and 0 bases, in that order; junction bases with no gene match: 17. From germline, CDR1 is SGHTA and CDR2 FQGTGA. The CDR3 length is 18 residues. The complete variable domain, with remaining parts taken from reference TRBV7-3 and TRBJ2-7, reads GAGVSQTPSNKVTEKGKYVELRCDPISGHTALYWYRQSLGQGPEFLIYFQGTGAADDSGLPNDRFFAVRPEGSVSTLKIQRTERGDSAVYLCASSPREGTCKSSYEQYFGPGTRLTVT.

This chain links TRBV7-2 with TRBJ1-2; unclear D gene. Between the trimmed V and J ends, which lost 7 bases and 4 bases, there was a span of 13 bases. Per the germline V gene, CDR1 is SGHTA and CDR2 is FQGNSA. CDR3 size: 13 residues. The CDR3 loop is CASNPGVSYGYTF. The CDR3 DNA follows: TGTGCCAGCAACCCCGGGGTGAGCTATGGCTACACCTTC.

The chain carries TRBV29-1 and TRBJ2-1; TRBD1 matches at 9 bases. Germline V CDR1 and CDR2: SQVTM, ANQGSEA. The CDR3 has 13 amino acids. The J segment lost 4 bases and the V segment lost 3 bases, leaving 1 base of the junction unmatched. Written as DNA, the CDR3 is TGCAGCGTTGAGACAGGGGGGTACAATGAGCAGTTCTTC. It yields the protein CSVETGGYNEQFF.

The chain carries TRBV5-3 and TRBJ2-7; TRBD1 matches 7 bases. TRBV5-3 is an ORF; its function is uncertain. The CDR3 covers 15 residues. V trimming: 5 bases; J trimming: 0 bases; junction bases outside the gene matches: 8. The CDR3 DNA reads as TGTGCCAGAAGGTCTCCGGGACAGCCCTCCTACGAGCAGTACTTC. Encoded protein: CARRSPGQPSYEQYF.

This sequence joins TRBV16 and TRBJ2-7; 10 nucleotides line up with TRBD2. V lost 3 bases and J lost 6; bases outside the gene matches: 5. In germline, CDR1 is KGHSY, CDR2 FQNENV. This CDR3 comprises 14 residues. The CDR3 nucleotides are TGTGCCAGCAGCCACCCGGGACTAGCGAGCGAGCAGTACTTC. It is translated as CASSHPGLASEQYF.